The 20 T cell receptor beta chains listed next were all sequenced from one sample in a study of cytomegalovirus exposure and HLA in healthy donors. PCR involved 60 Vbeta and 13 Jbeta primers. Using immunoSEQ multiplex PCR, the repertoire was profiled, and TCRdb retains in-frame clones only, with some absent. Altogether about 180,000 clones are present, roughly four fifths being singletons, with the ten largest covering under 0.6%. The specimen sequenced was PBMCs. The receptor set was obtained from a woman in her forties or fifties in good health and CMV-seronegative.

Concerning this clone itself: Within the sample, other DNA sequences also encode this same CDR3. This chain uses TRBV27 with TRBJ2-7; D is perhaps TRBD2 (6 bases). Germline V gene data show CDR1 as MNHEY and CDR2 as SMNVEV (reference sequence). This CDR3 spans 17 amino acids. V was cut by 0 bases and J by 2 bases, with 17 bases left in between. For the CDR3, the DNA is TGTGCCAGCAGTTTATCGTCGACTAGGAGTCGCGCCTACGAGCAGTACTTC. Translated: CASSLSSTRSRAYEQYF.

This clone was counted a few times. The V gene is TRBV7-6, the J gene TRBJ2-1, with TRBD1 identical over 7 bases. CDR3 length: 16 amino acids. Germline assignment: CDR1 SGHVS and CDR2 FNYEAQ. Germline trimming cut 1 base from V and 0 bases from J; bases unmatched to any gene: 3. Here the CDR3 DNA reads TGTGCCAGCAGCTTAGGAGCAGGGGGCTCCTACAATGAGCAGTTCTTC. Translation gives CASSLGAGGSYNEQFF. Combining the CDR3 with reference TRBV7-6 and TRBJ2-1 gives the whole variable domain GAGVSQSPRYKVTKRGQDVALRCDPISGHVSLYWYRQALGQGPEFLTYFNYEAQQDKSGLPNDRFSAERPEGSISTLTIQRTEQRDSAMYRCASSLGAGGSYNEQFFGPGTRLTVL.

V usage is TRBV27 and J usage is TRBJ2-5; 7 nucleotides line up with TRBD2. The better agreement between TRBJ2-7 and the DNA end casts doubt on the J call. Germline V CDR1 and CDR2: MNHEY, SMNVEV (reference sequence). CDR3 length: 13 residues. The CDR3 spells CASSAGRAYEQYF. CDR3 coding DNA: TGTGCCAGCAGTGCAGGGAGGGCCTACGAGCAGTACTTC.

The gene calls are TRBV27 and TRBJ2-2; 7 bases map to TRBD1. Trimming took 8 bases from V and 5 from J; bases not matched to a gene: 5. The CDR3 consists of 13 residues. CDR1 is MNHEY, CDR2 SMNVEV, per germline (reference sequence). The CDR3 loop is CASRDRATGELFF. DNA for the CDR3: TGTGCCAGCCGCGACAGGGCTACCGGGGAGCTGTTTTTT.

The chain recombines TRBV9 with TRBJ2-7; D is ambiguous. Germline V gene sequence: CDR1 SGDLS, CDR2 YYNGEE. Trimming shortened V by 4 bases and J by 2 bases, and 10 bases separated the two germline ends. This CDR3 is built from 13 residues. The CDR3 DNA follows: TGTGCCAGCAGCCCCCCCGGTACCTACGAGCAGTACTTC. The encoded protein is CASSPPGTYEQYF.

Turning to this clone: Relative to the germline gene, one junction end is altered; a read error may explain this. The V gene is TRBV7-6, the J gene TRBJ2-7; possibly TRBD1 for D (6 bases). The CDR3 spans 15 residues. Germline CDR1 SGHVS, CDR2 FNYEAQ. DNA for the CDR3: TGTGCCAGCAGCTTAGAGGGTCAGGGGTCCTCCGAGCAGTACTTC. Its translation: CASSLEGQGSSEQYF.

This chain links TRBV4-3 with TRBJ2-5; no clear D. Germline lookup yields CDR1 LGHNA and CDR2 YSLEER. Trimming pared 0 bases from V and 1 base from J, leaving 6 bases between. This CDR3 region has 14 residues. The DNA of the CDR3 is TGCGCCAGCAGCCAAGAATACAGCCAAGAGACCCAGTACTTC. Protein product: CASSQEYSQETQYF.

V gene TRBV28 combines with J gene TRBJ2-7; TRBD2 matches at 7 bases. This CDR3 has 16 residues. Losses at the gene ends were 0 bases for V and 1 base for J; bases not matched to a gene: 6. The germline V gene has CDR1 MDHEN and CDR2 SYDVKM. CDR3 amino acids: CASSLWASGNSYEQYF. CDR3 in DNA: TGTGCCAGCAGTTTATGGGCTAGCGGCAATTCCTACGAGCAGTACTTC.

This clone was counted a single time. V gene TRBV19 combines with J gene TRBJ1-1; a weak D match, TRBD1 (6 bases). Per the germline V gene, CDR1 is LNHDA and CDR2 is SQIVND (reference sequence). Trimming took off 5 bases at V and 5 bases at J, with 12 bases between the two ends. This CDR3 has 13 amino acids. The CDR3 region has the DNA TGTGCCAGTAGTGAGTACAGGGCTACTGAAGCTTTCTTT. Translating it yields CASSEYRATEAFF. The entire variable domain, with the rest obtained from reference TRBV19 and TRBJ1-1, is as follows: DGGITQSPKYLFRKEGQNVTLSCEQNLNHDAMYWYRQDPGQGLRLIYYSQIVNDFQKGDIAEGYSVSREKKESFPLTVTSAQKNPTAFYLCASSEYRATEAFFGQGTRLTVV.

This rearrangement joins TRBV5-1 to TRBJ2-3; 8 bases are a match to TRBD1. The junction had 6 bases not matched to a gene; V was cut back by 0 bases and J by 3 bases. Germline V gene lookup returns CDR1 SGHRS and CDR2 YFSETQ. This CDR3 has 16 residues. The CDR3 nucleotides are TGCGCCAGCAGCTTGGGGACAGGGCAGATGACAGATACGCAGTATTTT. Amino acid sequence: CASSLGTGQMTDTQYF.

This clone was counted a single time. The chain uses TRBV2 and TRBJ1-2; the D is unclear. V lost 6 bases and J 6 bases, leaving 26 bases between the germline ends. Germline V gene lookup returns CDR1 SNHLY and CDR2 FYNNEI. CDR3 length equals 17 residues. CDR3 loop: CASRSPGSSVKNNGYTF. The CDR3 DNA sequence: TGTGCCAGCAGGTCCCCCGGGAGCTCCGTAAAGAATAATGGCTACACCTTC.

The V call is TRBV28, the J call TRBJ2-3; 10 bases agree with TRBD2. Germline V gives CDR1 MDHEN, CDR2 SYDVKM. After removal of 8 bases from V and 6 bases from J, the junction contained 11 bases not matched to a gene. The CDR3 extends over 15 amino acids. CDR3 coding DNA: TGTGCCAGCGGGAGCGGGGGGGCCTTACGGGATACGCAGTATTTT. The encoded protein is CASGSGGALRDTQYF.

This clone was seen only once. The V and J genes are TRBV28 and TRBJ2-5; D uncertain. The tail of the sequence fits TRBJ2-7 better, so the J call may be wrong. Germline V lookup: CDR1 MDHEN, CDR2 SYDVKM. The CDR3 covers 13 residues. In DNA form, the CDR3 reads TGTGCCAGCAGTGGGCAAATAATCTACGAGCAGTACTTC. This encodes CASSGQIIYEQYF.

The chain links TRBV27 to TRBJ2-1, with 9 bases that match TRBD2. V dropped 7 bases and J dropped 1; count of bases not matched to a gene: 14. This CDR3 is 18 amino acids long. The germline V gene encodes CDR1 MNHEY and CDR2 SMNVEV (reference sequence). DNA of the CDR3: TGTGCCAGCAACCAGGCTAGCGGGACTGCTCGGTCCTACAATGAGCAGTTCTTC. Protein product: CASNQASGTARSYNEQFF.

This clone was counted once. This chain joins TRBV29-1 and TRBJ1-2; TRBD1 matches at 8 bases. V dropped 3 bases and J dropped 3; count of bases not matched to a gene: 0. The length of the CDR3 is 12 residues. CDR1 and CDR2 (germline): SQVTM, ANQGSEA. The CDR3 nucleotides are TGCAGCGTTGAGGGACAGGACTATGGCTACACCTTC. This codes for CSVEGQDYGYTF.

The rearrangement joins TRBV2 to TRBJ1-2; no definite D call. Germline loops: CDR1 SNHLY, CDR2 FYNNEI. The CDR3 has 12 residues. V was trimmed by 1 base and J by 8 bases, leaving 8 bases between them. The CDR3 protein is CASSEDGMGYTF. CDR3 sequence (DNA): TGTGCCAGCAGTGAAGACGGGATGGGCTACACCTTC. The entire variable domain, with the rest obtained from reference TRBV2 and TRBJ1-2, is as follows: EPEVTQTPSHQVTQMGQEVILRCVPISNHLYFYWYRQILGQKVEFLVSFYNNEISEKSEIFDDQFSVERPDGSNFTLKIRSTKLEDSAMYFCASSEDGMGYTFGSGTRLTVV.

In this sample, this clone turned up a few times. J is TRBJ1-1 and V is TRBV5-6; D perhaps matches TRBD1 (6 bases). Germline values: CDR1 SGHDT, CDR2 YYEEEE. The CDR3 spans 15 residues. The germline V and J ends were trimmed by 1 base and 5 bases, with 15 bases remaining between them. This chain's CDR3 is CASSLYYRVDTEAFF. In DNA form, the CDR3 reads TGTGCCAGCAGCTTGTACTACAGGGTGGATACTGAAGCTTTCTTT.

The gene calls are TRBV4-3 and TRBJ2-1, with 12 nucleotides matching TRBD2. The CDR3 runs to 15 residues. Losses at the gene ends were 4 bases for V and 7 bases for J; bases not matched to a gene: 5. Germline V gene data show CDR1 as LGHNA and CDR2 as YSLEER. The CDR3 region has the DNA TGCGCCAGCAGCCGGGCTAGCGGGGGGGTAAATGAGCAGTTCTTC. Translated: CASSRASGGVNEQFF.

This CDR3 is CASSQDVAFPETQYF. The DNA for the CDR3 is TGCGCCAGCAGCCAAGATGTAGCGTTCCCAGAGACCCAGTACTTC. This chain connects TRBV4-1 to TRBJ2-5; D may be TRBD2 (5 bases). Germline V gives CDR1 MGHRA, CDR2 YSYEKL. V was shortened by 0 bases and J by 4 bases, with 12 bases between the two germline ends. The CDR3 spans 15 residues.

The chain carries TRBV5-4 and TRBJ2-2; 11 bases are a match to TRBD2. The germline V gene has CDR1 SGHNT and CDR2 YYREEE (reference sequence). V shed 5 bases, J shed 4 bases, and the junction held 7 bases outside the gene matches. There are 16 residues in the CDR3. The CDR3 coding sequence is TGTGCCAGCAGACCTACTAGCGGGAGCGGCACCGGGGAGCTGTTTTTT. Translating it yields CASRPTSGSGTGELFF.